This T cell receptor beta chain was recovered during a study of cytomegalovirus exposure and HLA in healthy donors. Whole-study results and caveats: Cytomegalovirus-associated TCR beta chains were listed, numbering 150 to 200.

This clone was seen only a few times. The target antigen is unknown. Primers: 60 Vbeta forward and 13 Jbeta reverse. The data were produced by immunoSEQ multiplex PCR, yet TCRdb's version contains in-frame clones alone and is incomplete. The sample lists fewer than 200,000 clones, roughly an eighth occurring once. V was cut by 7 bases and J by 2 bases, with 14 bases left in between. Germline V gives CDR1 SGHTA, CDR2 FQGNSA. The CDR3 extends over 14 amino acids. V gene TRBV7-2 combines with J gene TRBJ1-2, with a weak D call TRBD1 (6 bases). Material: PBMCs. This sequence originates from a man between 45 and 60 years old in good health and CMV-seropositive. CDR3: CASNDRPGNYGYTF. DNA for the CDR3: TGTGCCAGCAACGACAGGCCTGGGAACTATGGCTACACCTTC. Drawing the rest from reference TRBV7-2 and TRBJ1-2, the complete variable domain is GAGVSQSPSNKVTEKGKDVELRCDPISGHTALYWYRQSLGQGLEFLIYFQGNSAPDKSGLPSDRFSAERTGGSVSTLTIQRTQQEDSAVYLCASNDRPGNYGYTFGSGTRLTVV.